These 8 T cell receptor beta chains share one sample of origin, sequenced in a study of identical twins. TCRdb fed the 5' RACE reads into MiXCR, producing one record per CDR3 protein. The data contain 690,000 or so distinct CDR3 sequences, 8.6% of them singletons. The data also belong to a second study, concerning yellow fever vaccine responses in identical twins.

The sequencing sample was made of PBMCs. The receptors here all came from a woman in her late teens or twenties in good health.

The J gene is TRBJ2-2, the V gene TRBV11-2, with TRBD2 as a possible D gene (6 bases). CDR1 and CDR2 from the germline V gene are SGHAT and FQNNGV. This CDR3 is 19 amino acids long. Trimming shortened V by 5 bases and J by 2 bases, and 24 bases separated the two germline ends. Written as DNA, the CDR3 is TGTGCCAGCAGCCTTGCTACCAAAGGAGAGACTAGTAACACCGGGGAGCTGTTTTTT. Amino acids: CASSLATKGETSNTGELFF.

DNA for the CDR3: TGTGCCACCAGCAGAGAAGGGGACTTATGGGCCCAGGCTAATCAGCCCCAGCATTTT. Amino acid sequence: CATSREGDLWAQANQPQHF. This chain connects TRBV15 to TRBJ1-5; the D gene is possibly TRBD1 (5 bases). This CDR3 is 19 amino acids long. The germline CDR1 and CDR2 sequences are LNHNV and YYDKDF (reference sequence). V gave up 0 bases and J gave up 4 bases, with 22 bases separating them.

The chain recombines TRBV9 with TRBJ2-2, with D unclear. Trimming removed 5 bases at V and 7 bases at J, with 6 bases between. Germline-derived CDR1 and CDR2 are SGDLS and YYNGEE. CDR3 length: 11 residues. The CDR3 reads CASRGGGELFF. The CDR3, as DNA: TGTGCCAGCAGAGGCGGCGGGGAGCTGTTTTTT. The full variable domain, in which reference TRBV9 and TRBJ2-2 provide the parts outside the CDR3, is DSGVTQTPKHLITATGQRVTLRCSPRSGDLSVYWYQQSLDQGLQFLIQYYNGEERAKGNILERFSAQQFPDLHSELNLSSLELGDSALYFCASRGGGELFFGEGSRLTVL.

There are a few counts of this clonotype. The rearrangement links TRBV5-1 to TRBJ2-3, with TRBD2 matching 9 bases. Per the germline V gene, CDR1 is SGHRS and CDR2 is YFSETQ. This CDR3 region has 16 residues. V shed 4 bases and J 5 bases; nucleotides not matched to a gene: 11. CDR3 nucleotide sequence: TGCGCCAGCAGCCCTCCAGGGCGGGAGGGGGGAGATACGCAGTATTTT. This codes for CASSPPGREGGDTQYF.

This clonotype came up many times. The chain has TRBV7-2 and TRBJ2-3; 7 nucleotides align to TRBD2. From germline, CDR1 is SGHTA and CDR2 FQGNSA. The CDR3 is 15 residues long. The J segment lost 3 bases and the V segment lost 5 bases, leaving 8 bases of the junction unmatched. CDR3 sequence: CASSEAGSVTDTQYF. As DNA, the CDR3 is TGTGCCAGCAGCGAAGCGGGATCTGTAACAGATACGCAGTATTTT.

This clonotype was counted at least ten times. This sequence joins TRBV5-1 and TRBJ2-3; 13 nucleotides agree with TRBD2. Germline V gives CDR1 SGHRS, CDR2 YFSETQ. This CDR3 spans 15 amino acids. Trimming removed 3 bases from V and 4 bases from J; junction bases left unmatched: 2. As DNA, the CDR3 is TGCGCCAGCAGCTCGGGACTAGCGGGATCAGATACGCAGTATTTT. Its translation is CASSSGLAGSDTQYF.

The CDR3 nucleotides read TGCGCCAGCAGTAATGTTAGCCGAAGTCCCTACAATGAGCAGTTCTTC. Amino acids: CASSNVSRSPYNEQFF. The rearrangement joins TRBV10-2 to TRBJ2-1; D remains ambiguous. The CDR3 contains 16 residues. Germline assignment: CDR1 WSHSY and CDR2 SAAADI. V shed 5 bases and J shed 2 bases, with 16 bases lying between them.

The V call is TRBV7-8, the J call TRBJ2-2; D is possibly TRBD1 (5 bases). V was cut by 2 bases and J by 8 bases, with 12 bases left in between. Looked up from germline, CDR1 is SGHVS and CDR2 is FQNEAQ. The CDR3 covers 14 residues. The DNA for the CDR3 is TGTGCCAGCAGCTTAACAAGCCCAGGGGGGGAGCTGTTTTTT. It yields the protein CASSLTSPGGELFF.